These 10 T cell receptor beta chains originate from one sample sequenced in a study of blood T cell repertoires in COVID-19. Method: immunoSEQ multiplex PCR; TCRdb's copy keeps in-frame clones and lacks some. The sample holds 350,000 or so clones, around nine tenths seen once. Sequencing was carried out using PBMCs or T cells enriched from blood (not recorded which). Source of these receptors: a young woman who had been exposed to COVID-19.

The chain is built from TRBV27 and TRBJ1-5; 10 positions match TRBD1. V shed 3 bases, J shed 9 bases, and the junction held 11 bases outside the gene matches. CDR3 size: 16 residues. CDR1 and CDR2 (germline): MNHEY, SMNVEV (reference sequence). The CDR3 DNA is TGTGCCAGCAGTTTGGGGGGGGGACAGGGGTTGCGGCCCCAGCATTTT. It yields the protein CASSLGGGQGLRPQHF.

The chain employs TRBV28 and TRBJ1-5; D remains ambiguous. The CDR3 covers 14 residues. Between the trimmed V and J ends, which lost 6 bases and 5 bases, there was a span of 14 bases. Germline lookup yields CDR1 MDHEN and CDR2 SYDVKM. The CDR3: CASSPQTDYQPQHF. The CDR3 DNA sequence: TGTGCCAGCAGCCCCCAAACGGACTATCAGCCCCAGCATTTT. The full variable domain, with the rest looked up from reference TRBV28 and TRBJ1-5, is DVKVTQSSRYLVKRTGEKVFLECVQDMDHENMFWYRQDPGLGLRLIYFSYDVKMKEKGDIPEGYSVSREKKERFSLILESASTNQTSMYLCASSPQTDYQPQHFGDGTRLSIL.

The chain is built from TRBV29-1 and TRBJ2-7; 9 bases align to TRBD2. The CDR3 has 14 amino acids. The V gene's germline CDR1 is SQVTM and CDR2 ANQGSEA. The trim removed 2 bases at V and 3 bases at J, leaving 5 bases unmatched. CDR3 coding DNA: TGCAGCGTTGAAATCCGCGGGAGGGGCTACGAGCAGTACTTC. This codes for CSVEIRGRGYEQYF.

V usage is TRBV19 and J usage is TRBJ1-2; perhaps TRBD1 as D (5 bases). CDR1 and CDR2 from the germline V gene are LNHDA and SQIVND (reference sequence). CDR3 size: 17 residues. Trimming stripped 3 bases from V and 4 bases from J, with 21 bases between. The CDR3 is CASSIYRVQRGTYGYTF. The CDR3 DNA reads TGTGCCAGTAGTATTTATCGGGTGCAAAGGGGCACCTATGGCTACACCTTC.

The chain links TRBV30 to TRBJ1-1; 10 positions match TRBD1. Germline lookup yields CDR1 GTSNPN and CDR2 SVGIG (reference sequence). This CDR3 spans 15 amino acids. Losses at the gene ends were 1 base for V and 3 bases for J; bases not matched to a gene: 5. The CDR3 sequence is CAWSGQGAGDTEAFF. Here the CDR3 DNA reads TGTGCCTGGAGTGGACAGGGGGCTGGGGACACTGAAGCTTTCTTT.

This chain joins TRBV27 and TRBJ1-3; perhaps TRBD1 as D (6 bases). Trimming stripped 3 bases from V and 2 bases from J, with 26 bases between. This CDR3 comprises 20 residues. Germline lookup yields CDR1 MNHEY and CDR2 SMNVEV (reference sequence). The CDR3 DNA follows: TGTGCCAGCAGTTTCTACAATCCAGGGGAAGGAGGAAGTGCTGGAAACACCATATATTTT. This codes for CASSFYNPGEGGSAGNTIYF.

The chain uses TRBV28 and TRBJ2-1; TRBD2 agrees at 7 bases. The CDR3 sequence is 14 residues long. The trim removed 7 bases at V and 5 bases at J, leaving 8 bases unmatched. Germline V gene lookup returns CDR1 MDHEN and CDR2 SYDVKM. The CDR3 protein is CASTSSGNHNEQFF. For the CDR3, the DNA is TGTGCCAGCACCTCAAGCGGGAACCACAATGAGCAGTTCTTC.

CDR3 in amino acids: CASSLGRRGREAFF. DNA of the CDR3: TGTGCCAGCAGCTTAGGGCGCAGGGGGCGTGAAGCTTTCTTT. The genes are TRBV11-2 and TRBJ1-1, with 8 bases fitting TRBD1. Germline assignment: CDR1 SGHAT and CDR2 FQNNGV. V shed 1 base, J shed 7 bases, and the junction held 5 bases outside the gene matches. The CDR3 contains 14 residues.

The chain uses TRBV5-5 and TRBJ2-5, with D perhaps TRBD1 (5 bases). The germline V gene encodes CDR1 SGHKS and CDR2 YYEKEE (reference sequence). This CDR3 spans 15 amino acids. Trimming cost V 1 base and J 0 bases, with 10 bases left between them. The CDR3 bases are TGTGCCAGCAGCTTGTTGACAGAGTACCAAGAGACCCAGTACTTC. Translation: CASSLLTEYQETQYF.

This chain joins TRBV30 and TRBJ2-7; D is ambiguous. V was cut by 7 bases and J by 1 base, with 8 bases left in between. The CDR3 runs to 11 residues. The V gene's germline CDR1 is GTSNPN and CDR2 SVGIG (reference sequence). CDR3 sequence: CALRASYEQYF. In DNA form, the CDR3 reads TGTGCCTTAAGAGCATCCTACGAGCAGTACTTC. The full variable domain, with the rest looked up from reference TRBV30 and TRBJ2-7, is SQTIHQWPATLVQPVGSPLSLECTVEGTSNPNLYWYRQAAGRGLQLLFYSVGIGQISSEVPQNLSASRPQDRQFILSSKKLLLSDSGFYLCALRASYEQYFGPGTRLTVT.